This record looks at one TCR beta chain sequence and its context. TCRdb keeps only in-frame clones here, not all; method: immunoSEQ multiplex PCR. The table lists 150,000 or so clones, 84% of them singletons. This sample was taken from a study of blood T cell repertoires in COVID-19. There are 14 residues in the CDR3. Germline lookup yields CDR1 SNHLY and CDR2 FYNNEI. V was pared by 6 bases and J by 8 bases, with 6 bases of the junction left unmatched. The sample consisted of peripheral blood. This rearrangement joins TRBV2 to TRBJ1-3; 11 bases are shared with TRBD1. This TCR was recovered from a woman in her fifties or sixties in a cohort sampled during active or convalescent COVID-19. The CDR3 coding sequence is TGTGCCAGCAGCGGGACAGGGGGAGGAGACACCATATATTTT. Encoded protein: CASSGTGGGDTIYF.